Detailed here is one T cell receptor beta chain. Its antigen is still unknown. With molecular barcodes, quantitative 5'-RACE was used to make the TCR beta libraries. In TCRdb, the 5' RACE reads were re-called with MiXCR into one record per CDR3 protein. The table records 350,000 to 550,000 distinct CDR3 sequences, roughly 26% of them present only once. The data originate from a study of CD8 T cells in ankylosing spondylitis. Findings of the study overall: Seemingly distinctive of ankylosing spondylitis blood was a TCR beta motif formed by eight highly homologous variants.

Germline V gives CDR1 SQVTM, CDR2 ANQGSEA. This CDR3 has 15 residues. The V segment lost 3 bases and the J segment 4 bases; nucleotides outside the gene matches: 6. The receptor comes from a male donor with ankylosing spondylitis. The gene calls are TRBV29-1 and TRBJ1-2; 12 positions match TRBD1. The sequencing input was blood, either unsorted or a sorted T cell fraction (not recorded which). CDR3 nucleotide sequence: TGCAGCGTTGAGAGGGGACAGGGGGCTGGCTATGGCTACACCTTC. Its translation is CSVERGQGAGYGYTF. The variable domain in full, with the rest retrieved from reference TRBV29-1 and TRBJ1-2, is SAVISQKPSRDICQRGTSLTIQCQVDSQVTMMFWYRQQPGQSLTLIATANQGSEATYESGFVIDKFPISRPNLTFSTLTVSNMSPEDSSIYLCSVERGQGAGYGYTFGSGTRLTVV.